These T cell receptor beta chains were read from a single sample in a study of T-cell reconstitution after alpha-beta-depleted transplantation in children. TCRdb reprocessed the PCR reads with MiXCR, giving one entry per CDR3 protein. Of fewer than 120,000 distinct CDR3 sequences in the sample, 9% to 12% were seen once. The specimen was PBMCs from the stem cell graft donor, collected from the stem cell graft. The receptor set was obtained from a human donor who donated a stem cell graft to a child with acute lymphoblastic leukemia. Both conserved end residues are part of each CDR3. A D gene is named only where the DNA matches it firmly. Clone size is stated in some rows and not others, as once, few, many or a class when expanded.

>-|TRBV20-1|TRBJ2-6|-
TGCAGTGCCATCCGCGAGGCCTCTGGGGCCAACGGCCTGACTTTC
CSAIREASGANGLTF
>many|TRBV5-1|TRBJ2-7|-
TGCGCCAGCAGCTTGGCCTTTGACAGCTACGAGCAGTACTTC
CASSLAFDSYEQYF
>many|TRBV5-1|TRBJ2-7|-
TGCGCCAGCAGCTGGGGGGGGACAGGCCTCGAGCAGTACTTC
CASSWGGTGLEQYF
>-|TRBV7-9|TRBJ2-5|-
TGTGCCAGCAGCTACAGGAAAGGGGTCCAAGAGACCCAGTACTTC
CASSYRKGVQETQYF
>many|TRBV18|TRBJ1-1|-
TGTGCCAGCTCACCACTCGCCCAAGCGAACACTGAAGCTTTCTTT
CASSPLAQANTEAFF
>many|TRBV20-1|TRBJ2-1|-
TGCAGTGCTAGAGATGGGCAGGGGGGCTACAATGAGCAGTTCTTC
CSARDGQGGYNEQFF
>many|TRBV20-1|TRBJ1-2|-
TGCAGTGCGGGTAGGGGCTACACCTTC
CSAGRGYTF
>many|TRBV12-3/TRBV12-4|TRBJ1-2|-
TGTGCCACCAAGATAGCGAGGGTTAACTATGGCTACACCTTC
CATKIARVNYGYTF
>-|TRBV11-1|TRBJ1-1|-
TGTGCCAGCAGCGCCCCCGAGCTTACTGAAGCTTTCTTT
CASSAPELTEAFF
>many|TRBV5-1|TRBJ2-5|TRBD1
TGCGCCAGCAGCCCCGGGCAAGGGCAGGGGGCTTTTCAGACCCAGTACTTC
CASSPGQGQGAFQTQYF
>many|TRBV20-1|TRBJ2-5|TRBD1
TGCAGTACCCGGACAGGGGAAGGAAAAGAGACCCAGTACTTC
CSTRTGEGKETQYF
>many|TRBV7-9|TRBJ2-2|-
TGTGCCAGCAGCCCTGTCAAGGGATACACCGGGGAGCTGTTTTTT
CASSPVKGYTGELFF
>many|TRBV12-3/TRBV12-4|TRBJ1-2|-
TGTGCCAGCAGTTTCGGGCGAGGAGGCTATGGCTACACCTTC
CASSFGRGGYGYTF
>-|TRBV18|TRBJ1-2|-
TGTGCCAGCTCACAAACAGGGAGCGATGGCTACACCTTC
CASSQTGSDGYTF
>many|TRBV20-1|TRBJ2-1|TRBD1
TGCAGCTACAGGGGACACTACAATGAGCAGTTCTTC
CSYRGHYNEQFF
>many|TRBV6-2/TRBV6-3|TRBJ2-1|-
TGTGCCAGCTACTCATTTAAGGAGGGGAGTGGTTACAATGAGCAGTTCTTC
CASYSFKEGSGYNEQFF
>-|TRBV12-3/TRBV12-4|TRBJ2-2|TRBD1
TGTGCCAGCAGCCGCTTGGCAGGGGGCTCTTCCGGGGAGCTGTTTTTT
CASSRLAGGSSGELFF
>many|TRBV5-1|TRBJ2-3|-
TGCGCCAGCAGCGCCGGGGACTCTAGCACAGATACGCAGTATTTT
CASSAGDSSTDTQYF
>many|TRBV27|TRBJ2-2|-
TGTGCCACCAGGGCCTCCCGCGTCACCGGGGAGCTGTTTTTT
CATRASRVTGELFF
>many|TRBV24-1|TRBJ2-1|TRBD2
TGTGCCACCAGTAGTAAAGCGGGGTCCTACAATGAGCAGTTCTTC
CATSSKAGSYNEQFF
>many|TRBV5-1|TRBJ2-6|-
TGCGCCAGCAGCTATCTCGACAGGTTTAGCTCTGGGGCCAACGTCCTGACTTTC
CASSYLDRFSSGANVLTF
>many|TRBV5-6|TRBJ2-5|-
TGTGCCAGCAGCTTGGAGGGAGTCAAGACCCAGTACTTC
CASSLEGVKTQYF
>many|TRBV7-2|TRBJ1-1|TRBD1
TGTGCCAGCAGCTTAGCGCGGGACAGGGGGCGGATGGCTTTCTTT
CASSLARDRGRMAFF
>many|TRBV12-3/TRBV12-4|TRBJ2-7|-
TGTGCCAGCAGTTTCGGCGGCGTCGAGCAGTACTTC
CASSFGGVEQYF
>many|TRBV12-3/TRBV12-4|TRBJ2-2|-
TGTGCCAGCAGTTTAAGGGGGGGGCTCACCGGGGAGCTGTTTTTT
CASSLRGGLTGELFF
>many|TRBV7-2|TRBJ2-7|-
TGTGCCAGCAGCTTAAGGGACCTATCCTACGAGCAGTACTTC
CASSLRDLSYEQYF
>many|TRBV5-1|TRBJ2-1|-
TGCGCCAGCAGCTTATTTGGGACAAGGATGAACAATGAGCAGTTCTTC
CASSLFGTRMNNEQFF
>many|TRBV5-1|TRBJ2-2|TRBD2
TGCGCCAGCAGCCGCGATTCTAGCGGAAAGCACACCGGGGAGCTGTTTTTT
CASSRDSSGKHTGELFF
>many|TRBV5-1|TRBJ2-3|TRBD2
TGCGCCAGCAGCTCGGGGACTAGCCTGGCAGATACGCAGTATTTT
CASSSGTSLADTQYF
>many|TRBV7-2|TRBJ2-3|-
TGTGCCAGCAGCTTAACAGGGTCTAGCACAGATACGCAGTATTTT
CASSLTGSSTDTQYF
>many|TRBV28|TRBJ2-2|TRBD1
TGTGCCAGCAGTTCGACAGGGGGCGGGGAGCTGTTTTTT
CASSSTGGGELFF
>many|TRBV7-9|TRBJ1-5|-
TGTGCCAGCAGTTATTCAGGGGATCAGCCCCAGCATTTT
CASSYSGDQPQHF
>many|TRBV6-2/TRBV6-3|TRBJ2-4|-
TGTGCCAGCAGTTACCACTCGGAAGGGTGGGTCAAAAACATTCAGTACTTC
CASSYHSEGWVKNIQYF
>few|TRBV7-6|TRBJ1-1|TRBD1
TGTGCCAGCAGCTCTTGGACAGGGAGGGACACTGAAGCTTTCTTT
CASSSWTGRDTEAFF
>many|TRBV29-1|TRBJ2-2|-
TGCAGCGGCTCCAGGGATCACACCGGGGAGCTGTTTTTT
CSGSRDHTGELFF
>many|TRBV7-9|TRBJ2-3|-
TGTGCCAGCAGCCACCTCACAGATACGCAGTATTTT
CASSHLTDTQYF
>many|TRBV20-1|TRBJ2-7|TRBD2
TGCAGTGCTAGTCCCGGGACTAGCGGGAGGGCTTACGAGCAGTACTTC
CSASPGTSGRAYEQYF
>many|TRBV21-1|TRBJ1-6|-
TGTGCCAGCAGCAACGATCGTGGGCAGGTTGATTCACCCCTCCACTTT
CASSNDRGQVDSPLHF
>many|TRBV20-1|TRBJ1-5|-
TGCAGTGCTAGAGATTTGGGAGGGTATAGCAATCAGCCCCAGCATTTT
CSARDLGGYSNQPQHF
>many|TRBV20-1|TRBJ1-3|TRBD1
TGCAGTGCTAGAGGGACAGGGCAGGCAGCTGGAAACACCATATATTTT
CSARGTGQAAGNTIYF
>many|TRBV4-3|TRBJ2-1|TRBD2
TGCGCCAGCCGCGGGAGCCGGGGAAACAATGAGCAGTTCTTC
CASRGSRGNNEQFF
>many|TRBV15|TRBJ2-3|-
TGTGCCACCAGCAGAGATGGGGTAGCGATGGAAACAGATACGCAGTATTTT
CATSRDGVAMETDTQYF
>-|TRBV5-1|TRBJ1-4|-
TGCGCCAGCAGCCTCTACGGCACAGTTTCCAATGAAAAACTGTTTTTT
CASSLYGTVSNEKLFF
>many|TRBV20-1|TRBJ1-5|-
TGCAGTGCTGGGTCTCAGGTGGGTCAGCCCCAGCATTTT
CSAGSQVGQPQHF
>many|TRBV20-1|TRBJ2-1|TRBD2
TGCAGTGCCAAGATGAATAGCGGGGGTTCTTACTACTCCTACAATGAGCAGTTCTTC
CSAKMNSGGSYYSYNEQFF
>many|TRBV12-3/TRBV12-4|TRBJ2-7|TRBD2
TGTGCCAGCAGTCGATCACTAGCGGGGGGCCTCCGGTACTTC
CASSRSLAGGLRYF
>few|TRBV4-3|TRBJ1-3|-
TGCGCCAGCAGCCAAGAATCCGGTAACTCTGGAAACACCATATATTTT
CASSQESGNSGNTIYF
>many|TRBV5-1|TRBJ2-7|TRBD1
TGCGCCAGCAGCTTAGGGACAGGGTACGAGCAGTACTTC
CASSLGTGYEQYF
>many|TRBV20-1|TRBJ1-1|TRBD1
TGCAGTGCGGGACAGGGGGCCACTGAAGCTTTCTTT
CSAGQGATEAFF
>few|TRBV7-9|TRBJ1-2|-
TGTGCCAGCAGCCTAGGATATAACTATGGCTACACCTTC
CASSLGYNYGYTF